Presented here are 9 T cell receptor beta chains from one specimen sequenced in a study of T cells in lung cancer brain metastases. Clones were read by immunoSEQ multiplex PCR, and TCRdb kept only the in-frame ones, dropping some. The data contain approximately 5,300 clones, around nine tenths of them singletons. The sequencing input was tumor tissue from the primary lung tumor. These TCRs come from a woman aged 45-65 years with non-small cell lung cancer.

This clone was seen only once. The CDR3 coding sequence is TGCGCCAGCAGCTTATCCGGGACAGGGGAGGTAAAACTGTTTTTT. Residues: CASSLSGTGEVKLFF. The gene calls are TRBV5-1 and TRBJ1-4; the match to TRBD1 covers 10 bases. V was clipped by 2 bases and J by 10 bases; unmatched bases: 8. The CDR3 consists of 15 residues. Germline lookup yields CDR1 SGHRS and CDR2 YFSETQ.

CDR3 loop: CASSFPGREEETQYF. The CDR3 coding sequence is TGTGCCAGCAGCTTCCCCGGTCGAGAAGAAGAGACCCAGTACTTC. V and J are TRBV7-9 and TRBJ2-5; D uncertain. Germline values: CDR1 SEHNR, CDR2 FQNEAQ (reference sequence). Trimming stripped 3 bases from V and 3 bases from J, with 14 bases between. The CDR3 is made up of 15 amino acids.

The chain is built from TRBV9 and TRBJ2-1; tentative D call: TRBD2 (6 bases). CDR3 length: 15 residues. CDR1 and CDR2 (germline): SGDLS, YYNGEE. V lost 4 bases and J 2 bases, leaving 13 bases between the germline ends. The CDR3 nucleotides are TGTGCCAGCAGCCAGACCGGGACTCCCTACAATGAGCAGTTCTTC. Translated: CASSQTGTPYNEQFF.

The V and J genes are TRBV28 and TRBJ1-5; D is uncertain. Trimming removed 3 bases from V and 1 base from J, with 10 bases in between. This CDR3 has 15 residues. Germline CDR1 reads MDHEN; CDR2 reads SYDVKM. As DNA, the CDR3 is TGTGCCAGCAGTTTCCCCCGACTGAGCAATCAGCCCCAGCATTTT. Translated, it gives CASSFPRLSNQPQHF.

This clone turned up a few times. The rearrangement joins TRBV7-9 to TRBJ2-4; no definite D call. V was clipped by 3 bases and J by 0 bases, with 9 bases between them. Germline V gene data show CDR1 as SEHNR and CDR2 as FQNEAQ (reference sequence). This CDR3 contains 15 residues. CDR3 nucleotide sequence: TGTGCCAGCAGCTTTTCGCCGATAGCCAAAAACATTCAGTACTTC. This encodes CASSFSPIAKNIQYF. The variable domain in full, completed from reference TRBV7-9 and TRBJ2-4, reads DTGVSQNPRHKITKRGQNVTFRCDPISEHNRLYWYRQTLGQGPEFLTYFQNEAQLEKSRLLSDRFSAERPKGSFSTLEIQRTEQGDSAMYLCASSFSPIAKNIQYFGAGTRLSVL.

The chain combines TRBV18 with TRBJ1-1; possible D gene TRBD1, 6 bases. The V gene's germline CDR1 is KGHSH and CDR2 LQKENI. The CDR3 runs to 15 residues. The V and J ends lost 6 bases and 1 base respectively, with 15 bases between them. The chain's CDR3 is CASSPLGAANTEAFF. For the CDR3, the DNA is TGTGCCAGCTCCCCGCTGGGGGCAGCGAACACTGAAGCTTTCTTT. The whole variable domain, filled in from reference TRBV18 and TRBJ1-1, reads NAGVMQNPRHLVRRRGQEARLRCSPMKGHSHVYWYRQLPEEGLKFMVYLQKENIIDESGMPKERFSAEFPKEGPSILRIQQVVRGDSAAYFCASSPLGAANTEAFFGQGTRLTVV.

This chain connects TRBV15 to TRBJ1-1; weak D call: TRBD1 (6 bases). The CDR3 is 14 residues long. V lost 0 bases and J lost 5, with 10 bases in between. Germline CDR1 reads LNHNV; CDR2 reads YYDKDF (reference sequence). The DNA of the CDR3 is TGTGCCACCAGCAGAGAGGTAGGGGGGACTGAAGCTTTCTTT. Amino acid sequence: CATSREVGGTEAFF. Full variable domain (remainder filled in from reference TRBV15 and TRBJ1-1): DAMVIQNPRYQVTQFGKPVTLSCSQTLNHNVMYWYQQKSSQAPKLLFHYYDKDFNNEADTPDNFQSRRPNTSFCFLDIRSPGLGDTAMYLCATSREVGGTEAFFGQGTRLTVV.

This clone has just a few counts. CDR3 in amino acids: CASSYNRGNTIYF. The CDR3 DNA is TGTGCCAGCAGTTACAATCGGGGAAACACCATATATTTT. The rearrangement links TRBV6-6 to TRBJ1-3, with D hard to call. In germline, CDR1 is MNHNY, CDR2 SVGAGI (reference sequence). The V gene lost 2 bases and the J gene lost 4 bases, with 6 bases spanning the gap. This CDR3 has 13 amino acids.

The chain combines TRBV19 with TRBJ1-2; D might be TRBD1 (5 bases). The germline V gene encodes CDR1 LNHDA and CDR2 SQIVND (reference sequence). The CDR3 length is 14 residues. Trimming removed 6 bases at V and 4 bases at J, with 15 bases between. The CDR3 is CASSPLGEAYGYTF. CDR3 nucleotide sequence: TGTGCCAGTAGCCCCCTGGGGGAGGCCTATGGCTACACCTTC. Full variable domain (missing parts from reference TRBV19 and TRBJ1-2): DGGITQSPKYLFRKEGQNVTLSCEQNLNHDAMYWYRQDPGQGLRLIYYSQIVNDFQKGDIAEGYSVSREKKESFPLTVTSAQKNPTAFYLCASSPLGEAYGYTFGSGTRLTVV.